This T cell receptor beta chain was documented in a study of technical replicates of blood from a handful of donors (TCRdb year 2017). On this clone itself: Its antigen remains undetermined. No much larger clone exists at a distance of one base, and base qualities are not known.

Trimming at the junction amounts to 4 bases on V and 2 bases on J, and the germline ends lie 13 bases apart. Reading the germline V gene gives CDR1 SGDLS and CDR2 YYNGEE. The CDR3 measures 15 amino acids from cysteine to phenylalanine. Kept here is only the CDR3 DNA, which spans 45 bases and is read in frame from base 1. Libraries came from the immunoSEQ multiplex PCR assay. TCRdb's version of the immuneACCESS table is confined to in-frame rearrangements and falls short of the full clone set. An unresolved V gene accounts for under half of the shortfall where checked; the remainder is of unknown origin. The sample table holds roughly 87,000 clones, of which 90% to 95% were seen once. Clones ranked in the top ten supply 0.39% of the sample.

Sequencing used T cells isolated from PBMCs. The V and J segments used are TRBV9 and TRBJ1-3, with no confident D gene call. This clonotype originated in a human donor in good health. For the CDR3, the sequence is CASSIYRDPGNTIYF. The DNA reads as follows: TGTGCCAGCAGCATATACAGAGATCCTGGAAACACCATATATTTT. The reference TRBV9 and TRBJ1-3 proteins fill in what lies around the CDR3, so the full variable domain reads DSGVTQTPKHLITATGQRVTLRCSPRSGDLSVYWYQQSLDQGLQFLIQYYNGEERAKGNILERFSAQQFPDLHSELNLSSLELGDSALYFCASSIYRDPGNTIYFGEGSWLTVV.